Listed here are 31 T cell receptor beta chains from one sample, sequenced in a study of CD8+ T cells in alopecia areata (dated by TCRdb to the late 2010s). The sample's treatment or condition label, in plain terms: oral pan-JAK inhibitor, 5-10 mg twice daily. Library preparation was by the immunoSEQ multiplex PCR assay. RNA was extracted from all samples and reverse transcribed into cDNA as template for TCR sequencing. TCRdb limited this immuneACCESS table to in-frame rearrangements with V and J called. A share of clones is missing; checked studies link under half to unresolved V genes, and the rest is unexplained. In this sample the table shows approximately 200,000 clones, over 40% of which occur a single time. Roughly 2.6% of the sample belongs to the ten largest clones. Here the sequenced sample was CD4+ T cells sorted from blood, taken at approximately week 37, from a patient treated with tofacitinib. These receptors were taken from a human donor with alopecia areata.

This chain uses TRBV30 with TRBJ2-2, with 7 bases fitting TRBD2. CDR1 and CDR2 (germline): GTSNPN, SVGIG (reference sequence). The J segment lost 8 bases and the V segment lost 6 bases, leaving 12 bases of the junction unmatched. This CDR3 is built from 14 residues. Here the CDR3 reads CACAASGPSGELFF. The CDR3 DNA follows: TGTGCCTGCGCGGCTAGCGGTCCGTCTGGGGAGCTGTTTTTT.

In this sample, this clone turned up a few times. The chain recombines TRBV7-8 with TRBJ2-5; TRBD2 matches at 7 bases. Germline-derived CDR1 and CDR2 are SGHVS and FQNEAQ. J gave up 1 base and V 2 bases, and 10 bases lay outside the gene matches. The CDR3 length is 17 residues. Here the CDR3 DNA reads TGTGCCAGCAGCTTATGGCCTGCAGCGGGGCCCCAAGAGACCCAGTACTTC. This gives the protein CASSLWPAAGPQETQYF.

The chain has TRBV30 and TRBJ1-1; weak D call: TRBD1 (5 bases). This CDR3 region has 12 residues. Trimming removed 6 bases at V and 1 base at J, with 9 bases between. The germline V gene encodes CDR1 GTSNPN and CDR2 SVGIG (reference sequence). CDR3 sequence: CACFGGNTEAFF. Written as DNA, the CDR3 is TGTGCCTGCTTTGGGGGGAACACTGAAGCTTTCTTT.

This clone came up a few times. This CDR3 is CASSNLAEMTYEQYF. In DNA form, the CDR3 reads TGTGCCAGCAGCAACCTAGCGGAGATGACCTACGAGCAGTACTTC. This chain uses TRBV5-5 with TRBJ2-7, with 7 bases fitting TRBD2. The junction had 9 bases not matched to a gene; V was cut back by 4 bases and J by 2 bases. Germline CDR1 and CDR2: SGHKS and YYEKEE (reference sequence). The CDR3 runs to 15 residues.

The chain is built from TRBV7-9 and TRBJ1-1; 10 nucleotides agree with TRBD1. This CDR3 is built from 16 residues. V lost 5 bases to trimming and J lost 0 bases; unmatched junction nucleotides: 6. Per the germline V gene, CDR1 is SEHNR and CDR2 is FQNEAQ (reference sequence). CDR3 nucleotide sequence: TGTGCCAGCAGCACTAGACAGGGGGCCATGAACACTGAAGCTTTCTTT. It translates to CASSTRQGAMNTEAFF.

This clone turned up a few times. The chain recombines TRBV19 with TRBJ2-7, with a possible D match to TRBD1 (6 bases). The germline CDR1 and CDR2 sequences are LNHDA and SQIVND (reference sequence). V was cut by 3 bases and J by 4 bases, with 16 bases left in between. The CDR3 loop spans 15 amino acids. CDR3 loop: CASSMGHSASYEQYF. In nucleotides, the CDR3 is TGTGCCAGTAGTATGGGACATTCAGCTAGTTACGAGCAGTACTTC.

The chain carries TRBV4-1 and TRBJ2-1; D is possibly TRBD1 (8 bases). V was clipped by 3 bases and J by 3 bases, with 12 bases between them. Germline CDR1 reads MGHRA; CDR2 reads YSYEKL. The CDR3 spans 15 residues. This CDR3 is CASSQGGTGYNEQFF. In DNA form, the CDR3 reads TGCGCCAGCAGCCAGGGGGGGACAGGCTACAATGAGCAGTTCTTC.

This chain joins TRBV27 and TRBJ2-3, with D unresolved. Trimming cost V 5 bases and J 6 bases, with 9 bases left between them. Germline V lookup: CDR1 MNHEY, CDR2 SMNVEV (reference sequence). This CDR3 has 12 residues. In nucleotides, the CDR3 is TGTGCCAGCAGTCCGCAGTGGGATACGCAGTATTTT. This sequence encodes CASSPQWDTQYF.

The CDR3 reads CSVAGALAEKLFF. The CDR3 DNA follows: TGCAGCGTTGCTGGGGCCCTTGCTGAAAAACTGTTTTTT. The chain couples TRBV29-1 to TRBJ1-4, with D maybe TRBD1 (5 bases). Looked up from germline, CDR1 is SQVTM and CDR2 is ANQGSEA. This CDR3 region has 13 residues. V was cut by 4 bases and J by 7 bases, with 13 bases left in between. Using reference TRBV29-1 and TRBJ1-4 for the parts outside the CDR3, the full variable domain is SAVISQKPSRDICQRGTSLTIQCQVDSQVTMMFWYRQQPGQSLTLIATANQGSEATYESGFVIDKFPISRPNLTFSTLTVSNMSPEDSSIYLCSVAGALAEKLFFGSGTQLSVL.

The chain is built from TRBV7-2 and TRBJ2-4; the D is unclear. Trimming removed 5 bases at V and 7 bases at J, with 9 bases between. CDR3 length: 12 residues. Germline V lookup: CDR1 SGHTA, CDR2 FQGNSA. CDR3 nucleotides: TGTGCCAGCAGCCGCCACTCGAACATTCAGTACTTC. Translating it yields CASSRHSNIQYF.

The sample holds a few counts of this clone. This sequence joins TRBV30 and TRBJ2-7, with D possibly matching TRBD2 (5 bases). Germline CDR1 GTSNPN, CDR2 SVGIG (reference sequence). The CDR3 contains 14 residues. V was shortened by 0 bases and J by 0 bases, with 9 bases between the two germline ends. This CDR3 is CAWSVRRSSYEQYF. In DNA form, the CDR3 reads TGTGCCTGGAGTGTACGGAGGAGCTCCTACGAGCAGTACTTC.

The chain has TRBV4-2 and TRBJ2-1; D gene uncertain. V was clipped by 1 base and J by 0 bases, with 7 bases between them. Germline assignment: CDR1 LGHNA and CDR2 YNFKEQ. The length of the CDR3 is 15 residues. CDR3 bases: TGTGCCAGCAGCCAAGGAGCGAGCTCCTACAATGAGCAGTTCTTC. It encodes CASSQGASSYNEQFF.

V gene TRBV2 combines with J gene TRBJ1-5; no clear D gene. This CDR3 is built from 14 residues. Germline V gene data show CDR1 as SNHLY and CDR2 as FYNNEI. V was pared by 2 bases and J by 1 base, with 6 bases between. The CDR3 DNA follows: TGTGCCAGCAGTGAACACAACAGCAATCAGCCCCAGCATTTT. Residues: CASSEHNSNQPQHF.

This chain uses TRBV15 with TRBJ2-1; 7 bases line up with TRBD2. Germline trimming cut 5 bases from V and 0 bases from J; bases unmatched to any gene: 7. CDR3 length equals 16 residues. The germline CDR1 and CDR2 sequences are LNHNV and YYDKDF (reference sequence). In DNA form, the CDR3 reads TGTGCCACCAGCGGGCTAGCGGCCAGCTCCTACAATGAGCAGTTCTTC. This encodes CATSGLAASSYNEQFF.

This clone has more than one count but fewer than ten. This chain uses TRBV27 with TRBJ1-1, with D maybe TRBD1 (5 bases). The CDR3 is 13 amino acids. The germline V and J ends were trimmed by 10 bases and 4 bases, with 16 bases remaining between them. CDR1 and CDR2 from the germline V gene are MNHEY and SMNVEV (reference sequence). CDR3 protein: CATTGRFSTEAFF. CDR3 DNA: TGTGCCACCACGGGACGGTTTTCCACTGAAGCTTTCTTT.

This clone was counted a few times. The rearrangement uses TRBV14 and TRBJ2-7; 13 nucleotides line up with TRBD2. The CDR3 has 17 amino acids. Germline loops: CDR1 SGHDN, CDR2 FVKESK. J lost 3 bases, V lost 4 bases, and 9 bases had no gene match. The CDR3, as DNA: TGTGCCAGCAGCCTCGCCCTCGGACTAGCGGGAGTCTACGAGCAGTACTTC. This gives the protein CASSLALGLAGVYEQYF.

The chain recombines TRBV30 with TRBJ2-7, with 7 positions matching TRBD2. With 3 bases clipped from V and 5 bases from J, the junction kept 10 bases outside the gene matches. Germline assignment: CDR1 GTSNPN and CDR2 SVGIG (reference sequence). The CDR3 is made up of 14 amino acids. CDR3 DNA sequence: TGTGCCTGGAGAGGGCAGGGAGGGTTCAACGAGCAGTACTTC. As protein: CAWRGQGGFNEQYF.

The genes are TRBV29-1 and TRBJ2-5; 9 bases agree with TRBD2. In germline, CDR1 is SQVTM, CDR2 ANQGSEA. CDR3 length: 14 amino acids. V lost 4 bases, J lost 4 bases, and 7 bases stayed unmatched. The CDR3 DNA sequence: TGCAGCGTTGTGTCTAGCGGGATTTTAGAGACCCAGTACTTC. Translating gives CSVVSSGILETQYF.

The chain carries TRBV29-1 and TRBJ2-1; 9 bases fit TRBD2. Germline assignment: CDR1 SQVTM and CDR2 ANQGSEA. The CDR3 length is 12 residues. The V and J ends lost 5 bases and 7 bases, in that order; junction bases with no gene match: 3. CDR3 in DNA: TGCAGCGTTAGACTAGCGGAGAATGAGCAGTTCTTC. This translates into CSVRLAENEQFF.

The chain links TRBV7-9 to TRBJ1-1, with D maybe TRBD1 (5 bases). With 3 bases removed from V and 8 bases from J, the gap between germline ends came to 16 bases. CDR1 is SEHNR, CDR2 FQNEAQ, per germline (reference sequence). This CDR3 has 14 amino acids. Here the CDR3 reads CASSFGAGRSEAFF. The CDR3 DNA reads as TGTGCCAGCAGCTTTGGGGCTGGGCGAAGCGAAGCTTTCTTT. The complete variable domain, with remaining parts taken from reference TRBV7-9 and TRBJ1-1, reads DTGVSQNPRHKITKRGQNVTFRCDPISEHNRLYWYRQTLGQGPEFLTYFQNEAQLEKSRLLSDRFSAERPKGSFSTLEIQRTEQGDSAMYLCASSFGAGRSEAFFGQGTRLTVV.

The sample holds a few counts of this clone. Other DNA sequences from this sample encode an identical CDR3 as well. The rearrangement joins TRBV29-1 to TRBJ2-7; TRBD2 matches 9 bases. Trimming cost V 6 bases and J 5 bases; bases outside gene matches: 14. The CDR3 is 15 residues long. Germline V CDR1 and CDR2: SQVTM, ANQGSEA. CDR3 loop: CSVGVAGGSDNEQYF. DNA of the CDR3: TGCAGCGTGGGGGTTGCGGGAGGGTCCGACAACGAGCAGTACTTC.

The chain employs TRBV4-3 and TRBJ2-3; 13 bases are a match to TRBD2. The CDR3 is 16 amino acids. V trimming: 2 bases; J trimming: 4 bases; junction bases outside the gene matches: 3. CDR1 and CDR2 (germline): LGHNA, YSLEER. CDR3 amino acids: CASSQQLAGGADTQYF. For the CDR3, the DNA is TGCGCCAGCAGCCAACAACTAGCGGGAGGGGCAGATACGCAGTATTTT.

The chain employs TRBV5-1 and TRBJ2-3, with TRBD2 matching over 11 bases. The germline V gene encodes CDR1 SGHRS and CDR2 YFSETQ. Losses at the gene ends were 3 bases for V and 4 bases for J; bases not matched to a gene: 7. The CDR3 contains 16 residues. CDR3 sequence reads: CASSSLTSGSSDTQYF. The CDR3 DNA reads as TGCGCCAGCAGCTCCTTAACTAGCGGGAGCTCAGATACGCAGTATTTT.

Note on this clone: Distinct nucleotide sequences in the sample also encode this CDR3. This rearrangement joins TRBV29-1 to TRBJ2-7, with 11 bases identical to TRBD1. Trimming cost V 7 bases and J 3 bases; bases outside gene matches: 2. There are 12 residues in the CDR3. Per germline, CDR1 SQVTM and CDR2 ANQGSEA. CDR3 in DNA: TGCAGCGCCGGGACAGGGGGCTACGAGCAGTACTTC. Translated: CSAGTGGYEQYF.

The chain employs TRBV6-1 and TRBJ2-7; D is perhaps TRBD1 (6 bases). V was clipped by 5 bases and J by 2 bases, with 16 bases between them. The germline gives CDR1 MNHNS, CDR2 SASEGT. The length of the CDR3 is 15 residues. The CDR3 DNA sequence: TGTGCCAGCAGTCCCGCGGGCAGGGGAACCTACGAGCAGTACTTC. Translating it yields CASSPAGRGTYEQYF.

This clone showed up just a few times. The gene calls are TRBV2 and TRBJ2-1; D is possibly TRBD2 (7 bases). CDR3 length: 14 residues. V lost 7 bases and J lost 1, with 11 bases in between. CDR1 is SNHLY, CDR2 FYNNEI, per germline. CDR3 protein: CASKGGSSYNEQFF. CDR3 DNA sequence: TGTGCCAGCAAGGGGGGGAGTTCCTACAATGAGCAGTTCTTC.

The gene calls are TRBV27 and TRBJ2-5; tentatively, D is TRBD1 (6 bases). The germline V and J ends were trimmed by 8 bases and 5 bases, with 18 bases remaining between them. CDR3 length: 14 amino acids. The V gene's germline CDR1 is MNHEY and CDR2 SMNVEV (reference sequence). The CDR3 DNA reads TGTGCCAGCCGGGCCCCAGGGGCGAGGGAGACCCAGTACTTC. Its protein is CASRAPGARETQYF.

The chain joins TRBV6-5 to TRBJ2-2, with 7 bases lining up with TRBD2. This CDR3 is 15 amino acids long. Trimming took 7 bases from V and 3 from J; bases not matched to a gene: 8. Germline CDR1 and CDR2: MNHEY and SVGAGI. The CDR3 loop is CASNREADYTGELFF. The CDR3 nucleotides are TGTGCCAGCAACCGGGAGGCCGACTACACCGGGGAGCTGTTTTTT.

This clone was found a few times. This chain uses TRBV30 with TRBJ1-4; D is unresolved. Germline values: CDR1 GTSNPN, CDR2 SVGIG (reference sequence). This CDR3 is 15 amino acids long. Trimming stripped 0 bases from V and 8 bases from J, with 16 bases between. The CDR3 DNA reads TGTGCCTGGAGTGTACCCGGCAGCGATCGGGAAAAACTGTTTTTT. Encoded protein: CAWSVPGSDREKLFF.

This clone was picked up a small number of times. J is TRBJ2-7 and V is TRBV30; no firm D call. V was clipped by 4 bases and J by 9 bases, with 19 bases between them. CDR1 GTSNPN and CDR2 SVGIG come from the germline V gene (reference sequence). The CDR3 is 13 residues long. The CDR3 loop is CAWKDRPTTGQYF. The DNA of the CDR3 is TGTGCCTGGAAAGATAGACCTACGACGGGGCAGTACTTC.

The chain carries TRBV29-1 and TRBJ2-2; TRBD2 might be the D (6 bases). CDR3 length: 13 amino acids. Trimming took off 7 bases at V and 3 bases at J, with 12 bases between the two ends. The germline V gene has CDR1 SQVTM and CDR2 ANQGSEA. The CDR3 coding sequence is TGCAGCGCGGGCTCGGGAGACACCGGGGAGCTGTTTTTT. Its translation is CSAGSGDTGELFF.